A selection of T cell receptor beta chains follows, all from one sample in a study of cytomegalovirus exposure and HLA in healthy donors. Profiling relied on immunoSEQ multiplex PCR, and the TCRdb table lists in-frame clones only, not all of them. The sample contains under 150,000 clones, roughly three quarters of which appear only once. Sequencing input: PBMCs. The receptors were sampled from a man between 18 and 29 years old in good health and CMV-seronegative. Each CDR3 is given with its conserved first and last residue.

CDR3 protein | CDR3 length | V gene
CASSESSGAWTEAFF | 15 | TRBV10-1
CASSFKGGTTEAFF | 14 | TRBV11-2
CASSLVAGAVTGELFF | 16 | TRBV5-5
CASKTSGYTDTQYF | 14 | TRBV19
CASSGFARSPLHF | 13 | TRBV14
CSVARTGDSTDTQYF | 15 | TRBV29-1
CATSVIFQSYNEQFF | 15 | TRBV15
CASSLDSRGSYNEQFF | 16 | TRBV7-2
CASSARGYEEYGANVLTF | 18 | TRBV7-8
CASSPGLPQETQYF | 14 | TRBV18
CASSIAWNYEQYF | 13 | TRBV19
CASSGSGSMSGELFF | 15 | TRBV7-9
CASSVRGETQYF | 12 | TRBV9
CASSLEGGRNHNEQFF | 16 | TRBV7-9
CASSTGQNSYEQYF | 14 | TRBV6-6
CASSSLSGRGSGANVLTF | 18 | TRBV4-1
CASSSETGAQGTQYF | 15 | TRBV5-1
CASSYSTDTQYF | 12 | TRBV7-9
CASSSYGQGDGPQHF | 15 | TRBV6-6
CASSAPGTEAYEQYF | 15 | TRBV5-4
CSTNRGILQETQYF | 14 | TRBV29-1
CASRATGVGLEQYF | 14 | TRBV7-6
CASSARDTDYGYTF | 14 | TRBV19
CASSSSGTLNEQFF | 14 | TRBV7-2
CASSTGTKTIYF | 12 | TRBV6-5
CASSVDPQVSTDTQYF | 16 | TRBV9
CASSPNPRDRGYEQYF | 16 | TRBV18
CASSLSKGQTDTQYF | 15 | TRBV7-3
CASSLDPGGPPDTQYF | 16 | TRBV7-9
CASSTPGTSGSREQYF | 16 | TRBV6-6
CASSLDSVNSPLHF | 14 | TRBV7-9
CASSPRELGNIQYF | 14 | TRBV4-2
CASSETPWGYTF | 12 | TRBV6-5
CASSLNRDRPNTEAFF | 16 | TRBV7-9
CASKQGPSGANVLTF | 15 | TRBV6-5
CAIRLAGSYEQYF | 13 | TRBV10-3
CASIPRGGASYEQYF | 15 | TRBV28
CASSRTSGRPMGEQYF | 16 | TRBV27
CASSEPGRLMNTEAFF | 16 | TRBV6-1
CASSSQEGHRQPQHF | 15 | TRBV4-1
CASSSGELSGANVLTF | 16 | TRBV5-1
CASRAGTGGGATEAFF | 16 | TRBV2
CAWGRDSNQPQHF | 13 | TRBV30
CASSVVAGGTSTDTQYF | 17 | TRBV9
CASRPTASRRTDTQYF | 16 | TRBV5-1
CASSPGLYNEQFF | 13 | TRBV5-1
CASSLAGDPSSYEQYF | 16 | TRBV5-6
CASSGGGSGRAEYEQYF | 17 | TRBV5-4
CASRRNRGNTEAFF | 14 | TRBV27